This paragraph reports one T cell receptor beta chain. The assay was immunoSEQ multiplex PCR, and TCRdb's table has in-frame clones only and misses some. The data hold tens of thousands of clones, with 85% to 95% observed a single time. V was clipped by 3 bases and J by 7 bases, with 6 bases between them. This CDR3 is built from 11 residues. Germline V lookup: CDR1 LGHNT, CDR2 FRNRAP. The data stem from a study of T cell changes during pregnancy in multiple sclerosis. The input for sequencing was peripheral blood, taken after pregnancy. The sequence was collected from a female donor with multiple sclerosis, enrolled in a pregnancy study. The J gene is TRBJ2-5, the V gene TRBV12-5, with D perhaps matching TRBD2 (5 bases). The CDR3 region has the DNA TGTGCTAGTGGTTTACTAGGGACCCAGTACTTC. Translation: CASGLLGTQYF.